This T cell receptor (beta chain) was sequenced during a study of cytomegalovirus exposure and HLA in healthy donors. Overall study: About 85 million unique TCR sequences came from HLA-typed donors in an early release. Whole-study findings and limits: Exclusion as indistinguishable affected some V segments, including TRBV6-2 and TRBV6-3. Reportedly, fewer N-insertions than the approximately 700-donor mean appeared in an Asian-associated ancestry cluster in a later analysis. Among TCR beta chains, those listed as cytomegalovirus-associated numbered roughly 150.

On this clone itself: What it recognizes is unknown.

Germline values: CDR1 LNHDA, CDR2 SQIVND (reference sequence). The V gene lost 5 bases and the J gene lost 3 bases, with 10 bases spanning the gap. This CDR3 is 14 amino acids long. Vbeta (60) and Jbeta (13) primers were used in the PCR. Using immunoSEQ multiplex PCR, the repertoire was profiled, and TCRdb retains in-frame clones only, with some absent. Among about 95,000 clones listed, about two thirds were seen once. The sequence was obtained from a man aged 55 to 70 in good health and CMV-seronegative. The sample comprised PBMCs. The rearrangement links TRBV19 to TRBJ1-4; no definite D call. The CDR3 spells CASSPREANEKLFF. CDR3 nucleotides: TGTGCCAGTAGTCCCCGAGAGGCTAATGAAAAACTGTTTTTT.